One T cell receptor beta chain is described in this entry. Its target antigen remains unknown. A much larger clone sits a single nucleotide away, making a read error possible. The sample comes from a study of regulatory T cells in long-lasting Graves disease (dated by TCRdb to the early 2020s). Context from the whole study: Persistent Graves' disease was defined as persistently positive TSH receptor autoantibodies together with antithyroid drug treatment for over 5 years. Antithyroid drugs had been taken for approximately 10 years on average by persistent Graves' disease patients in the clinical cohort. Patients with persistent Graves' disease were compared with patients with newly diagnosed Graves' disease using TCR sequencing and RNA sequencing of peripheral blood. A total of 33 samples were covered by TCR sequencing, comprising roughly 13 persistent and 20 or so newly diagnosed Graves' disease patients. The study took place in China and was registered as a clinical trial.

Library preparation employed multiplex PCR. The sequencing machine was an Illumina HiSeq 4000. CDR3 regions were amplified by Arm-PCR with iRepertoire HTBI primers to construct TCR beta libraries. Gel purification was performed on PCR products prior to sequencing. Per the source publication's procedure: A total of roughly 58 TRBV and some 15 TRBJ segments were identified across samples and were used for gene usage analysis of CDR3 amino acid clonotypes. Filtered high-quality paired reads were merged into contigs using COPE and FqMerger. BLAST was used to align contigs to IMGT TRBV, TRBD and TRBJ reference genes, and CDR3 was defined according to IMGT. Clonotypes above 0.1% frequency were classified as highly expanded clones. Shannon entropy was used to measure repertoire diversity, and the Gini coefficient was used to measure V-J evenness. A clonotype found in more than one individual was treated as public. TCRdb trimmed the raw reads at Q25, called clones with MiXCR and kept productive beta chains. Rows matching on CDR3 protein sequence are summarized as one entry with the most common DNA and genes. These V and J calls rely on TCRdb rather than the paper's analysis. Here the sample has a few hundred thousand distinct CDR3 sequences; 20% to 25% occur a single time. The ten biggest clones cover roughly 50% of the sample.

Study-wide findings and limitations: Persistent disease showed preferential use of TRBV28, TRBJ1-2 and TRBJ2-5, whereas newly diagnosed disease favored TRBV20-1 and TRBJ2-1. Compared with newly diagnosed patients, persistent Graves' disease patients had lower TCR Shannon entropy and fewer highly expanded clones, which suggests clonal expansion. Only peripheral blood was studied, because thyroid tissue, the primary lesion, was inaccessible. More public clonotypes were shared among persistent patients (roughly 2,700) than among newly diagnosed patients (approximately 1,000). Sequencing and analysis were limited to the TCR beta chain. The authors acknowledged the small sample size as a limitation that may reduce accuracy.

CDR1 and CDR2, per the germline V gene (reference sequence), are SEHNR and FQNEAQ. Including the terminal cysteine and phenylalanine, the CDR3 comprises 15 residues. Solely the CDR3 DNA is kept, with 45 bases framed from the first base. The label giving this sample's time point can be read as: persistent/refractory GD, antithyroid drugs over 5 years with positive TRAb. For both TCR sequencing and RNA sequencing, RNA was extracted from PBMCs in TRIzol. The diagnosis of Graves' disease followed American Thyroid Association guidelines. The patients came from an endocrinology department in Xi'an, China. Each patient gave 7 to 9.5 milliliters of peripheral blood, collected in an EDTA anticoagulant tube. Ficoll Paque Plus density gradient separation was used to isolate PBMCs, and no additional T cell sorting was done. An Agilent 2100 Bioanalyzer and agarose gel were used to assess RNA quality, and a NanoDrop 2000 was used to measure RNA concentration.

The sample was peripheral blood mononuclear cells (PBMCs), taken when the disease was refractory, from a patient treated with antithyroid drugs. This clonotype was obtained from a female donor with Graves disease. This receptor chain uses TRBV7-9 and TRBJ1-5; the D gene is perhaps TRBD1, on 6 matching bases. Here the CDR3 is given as CASSPWTGGYQLQHF. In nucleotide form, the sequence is TGTGCCAGCAGCCCGTGGACCGGGGGCTATCAGCTCCAGCATTTT.